The subject of this entry is one T cell receptor (beta chain). Source study methods: Amplification from reference gene primers served as the basis for estimated nucleated cell counts. Only in-frame clones appear in the TCRdb table, and some are missing; sequencing was by immunoSEQ multiplex PCR. D and trimming come from the DNA, and the V and J calls and clone size come from that table. The table lists 110,000 or so clones, approximately 81% of them singletons. This CDR3 is built from 12 residues. Germline V CDR1 and CDR2: MNHEY, SMNVEV (reference sequence). Trimming at V came to 5 bases and at J to 8 bases, leaving 4 bases not matched to a gene. This entry comes from a study of blood T cell repertoires in COVID-19. Study information: Some COVID-19 samples were acute and others convalescent; all came from the United States, Italy and Spain. Sample material is recorded as cDNA or gDNA derived from T cells, B-cell-depleted T cells, or PBMCs.

This clonotype originated in a man aged 60 to 75 with acute or convalescent COVID-19. This chain joins TRBV27 and TRBJ1-2; TRBD1 agrees at 8 bases. Sequenced: peripheral blood. CDR3 nucleotide sequence: TGTGCCAGCAGTACAGGGGGGAGAGGCTACACCTTC. Protein: CASSTGGRGYTF.